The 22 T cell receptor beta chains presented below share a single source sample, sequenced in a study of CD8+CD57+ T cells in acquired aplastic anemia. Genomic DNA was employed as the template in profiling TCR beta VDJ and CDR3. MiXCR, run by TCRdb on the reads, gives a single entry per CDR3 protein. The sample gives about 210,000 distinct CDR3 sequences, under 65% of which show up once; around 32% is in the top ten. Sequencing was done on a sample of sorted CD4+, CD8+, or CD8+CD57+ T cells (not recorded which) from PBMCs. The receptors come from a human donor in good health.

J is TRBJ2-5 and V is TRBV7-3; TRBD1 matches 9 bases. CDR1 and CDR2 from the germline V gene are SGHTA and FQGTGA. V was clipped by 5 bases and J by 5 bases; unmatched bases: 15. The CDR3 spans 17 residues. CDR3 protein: CASSLPGQGSLGETQYF. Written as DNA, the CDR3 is TGTGCCAGCAGCCTTCCGGGACAGGGATCCCTCGGGGAGACCCAGTACTTC.

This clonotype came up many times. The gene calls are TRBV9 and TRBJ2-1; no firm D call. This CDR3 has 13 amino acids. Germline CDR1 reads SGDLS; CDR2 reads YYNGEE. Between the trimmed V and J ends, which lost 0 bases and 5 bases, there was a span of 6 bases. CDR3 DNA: TGTGCCAGCAGCGTAGTGGCGAACAATGAGCAGTTCTTC. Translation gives CASSVVANNEQFF.

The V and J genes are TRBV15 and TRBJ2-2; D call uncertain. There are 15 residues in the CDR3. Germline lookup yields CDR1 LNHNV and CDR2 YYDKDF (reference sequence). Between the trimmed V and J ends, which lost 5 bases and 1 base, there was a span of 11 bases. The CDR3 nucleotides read TGTGCCACCAGCTCAGTGATCGAGAACACCGGGGAGCTGTTTTTT. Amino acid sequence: CATSSVIENTGELFF.

CDR3 sequence: CSVHDGLTYEQYF. The DNA for the CDR3 is TGCAGCGTTCATGACGGGCTCACCTACGAGCAGTACTTC. The chain has TRBV29-1 and TRBJ2-7, with D unclear. The V gene's germline CDR1 is SQVTM and CDR2 ANQGSEA. Trimming took 5 bases from V and 2 from J, leaving 13 bases between them. The CDR3 runs 13 residues.

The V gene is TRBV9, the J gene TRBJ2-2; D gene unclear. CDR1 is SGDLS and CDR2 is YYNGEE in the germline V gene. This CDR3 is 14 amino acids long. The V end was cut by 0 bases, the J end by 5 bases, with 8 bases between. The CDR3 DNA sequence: TGTGCCAGCAGCGTAGAGTCTGGGACCGGGGAGCTGTTTTTT. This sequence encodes CASSVESGTGELFF.

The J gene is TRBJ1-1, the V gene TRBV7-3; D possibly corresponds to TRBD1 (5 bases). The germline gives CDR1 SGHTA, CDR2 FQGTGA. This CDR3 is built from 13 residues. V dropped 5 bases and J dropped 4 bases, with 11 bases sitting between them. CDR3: CASSLGHRTEAFF. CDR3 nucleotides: TGTGCCAGCAGCCTAGGACACCGCACTGAAGCTTTCTTT. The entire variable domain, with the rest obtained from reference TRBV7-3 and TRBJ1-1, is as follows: GAGVSQTPSNKVTEKGKYVELRCDPISGHTALYWYRQSLGQGPEFLIYFQGTGAADDSGLPNDRFFAVRPEGSVSTLKIQRTERGDSAVYLCASSLGHRTEAFFGQGTRLTVV.

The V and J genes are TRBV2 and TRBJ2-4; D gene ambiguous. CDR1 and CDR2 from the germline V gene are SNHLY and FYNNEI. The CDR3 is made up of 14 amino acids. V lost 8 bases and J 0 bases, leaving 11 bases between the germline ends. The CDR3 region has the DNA TGTGCCAGCCGGCGTAGCATAGCCAAAAACATTCAGTACTTC. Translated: CASRRSIAKNIQYF. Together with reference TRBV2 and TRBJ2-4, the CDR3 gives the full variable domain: EPEVTQTPSHQVTQMGQEVILRCVPISNHLYFYWYRQILGQKVEFLVSFYNNEISEKSEIFDDQFSVERPDGSNFTLKIRSTKLEDSAMYFCASRRSIAKNIQYFGAGTRLSVL.

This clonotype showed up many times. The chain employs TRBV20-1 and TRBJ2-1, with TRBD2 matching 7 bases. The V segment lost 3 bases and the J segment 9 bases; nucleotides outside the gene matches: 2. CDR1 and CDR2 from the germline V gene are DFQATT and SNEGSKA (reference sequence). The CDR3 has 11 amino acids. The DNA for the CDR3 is TGCAGTGCTAGGGGGGGGGGTGAGCAGTTCTTC. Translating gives CSARGGGEQFF.

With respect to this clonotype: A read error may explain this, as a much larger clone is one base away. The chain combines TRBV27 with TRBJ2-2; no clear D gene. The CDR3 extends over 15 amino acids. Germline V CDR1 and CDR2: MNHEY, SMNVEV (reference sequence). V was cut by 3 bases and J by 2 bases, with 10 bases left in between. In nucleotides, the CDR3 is TGTGCCAGCAGTTTGGATGCATCCAACACCGGGGAGCTGTTTTTT. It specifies CASSLDASNTGELFF.

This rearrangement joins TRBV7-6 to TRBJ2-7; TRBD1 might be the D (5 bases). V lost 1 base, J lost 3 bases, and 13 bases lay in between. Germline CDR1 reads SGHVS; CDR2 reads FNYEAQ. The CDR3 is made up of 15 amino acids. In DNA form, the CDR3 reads TGTGCCAGCAGCTTAGTAGCAGGGCAGGGCTACGAGCAGTACTTC. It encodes CASSLVAGQGYEQYF.

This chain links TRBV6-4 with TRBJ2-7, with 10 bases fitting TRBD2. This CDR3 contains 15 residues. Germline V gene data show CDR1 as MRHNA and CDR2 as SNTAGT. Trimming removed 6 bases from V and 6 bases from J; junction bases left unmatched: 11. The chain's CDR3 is CASSETAGGASEQYF. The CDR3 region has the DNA TGTGCCAGCAGCGAGACAGCGGGGGGGGCCTCCGAGCAGTACTTC.

The CDR3 sequence: CASSDRGRGQYF. CDR3 nucleotides: TGTGCCAGCAGTGACAGGGGGCGAGGGCAGTACTTC. The V and J genes are TRBV2 and TRBJ2-7, with 8 bases aligning to TRBD1. CDR1 SNHLY and CDR2 FYNNEI come from the germline V gene. The CDR3 sequence is 12 residues long. V shed 3 bases, J shed 9 bases, and the junction held 4 bases outside the gene matches.

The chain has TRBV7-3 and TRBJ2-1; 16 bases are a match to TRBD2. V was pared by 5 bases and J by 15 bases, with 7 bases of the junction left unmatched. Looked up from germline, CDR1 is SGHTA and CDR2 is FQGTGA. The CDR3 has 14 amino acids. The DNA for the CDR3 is TGTGCCAGCAGCCCGGGACTAGCGGGGGGGTGGATGTTCTTC. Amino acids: CASSPGLAGGWMFF.

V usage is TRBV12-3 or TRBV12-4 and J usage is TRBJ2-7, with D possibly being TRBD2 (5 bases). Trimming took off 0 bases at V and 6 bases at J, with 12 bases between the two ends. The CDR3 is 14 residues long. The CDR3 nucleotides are TGTGCCAGCAGTTTAGCGGCTTGGAGGCGCGAGCAGTACTTC. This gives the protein CASSLAAWRREQYF.

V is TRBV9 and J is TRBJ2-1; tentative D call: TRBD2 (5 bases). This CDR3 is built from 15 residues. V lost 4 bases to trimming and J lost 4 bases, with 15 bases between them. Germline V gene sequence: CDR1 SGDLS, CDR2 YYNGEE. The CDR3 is CASSPSGGRYNEQFF. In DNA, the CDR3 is TGTGCCAGCAGCCCCTCTGGCGGGCGGTACAATGAGCAGTTCTTC.

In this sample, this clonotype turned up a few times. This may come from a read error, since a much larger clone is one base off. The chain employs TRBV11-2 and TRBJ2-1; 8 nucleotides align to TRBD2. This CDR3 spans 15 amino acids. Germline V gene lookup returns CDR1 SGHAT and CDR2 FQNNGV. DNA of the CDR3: TGTGCCAGCAGCTTAGGTAGCGGGATCATCTATGAGCAGCTCTTC. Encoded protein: CASSLGSGIIYEQLF. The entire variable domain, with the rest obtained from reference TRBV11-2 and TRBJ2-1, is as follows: EAGVAQSPRYKIIEKRQSVAFWCNPISGHATLYWYQQILGQGPKLLIQFQNNGVVDDSQLPKDRFSAERLKGVDSTLKIQPAKLEDSAVYLCASSLGSGIIYEQLFGPGTRLTVL.

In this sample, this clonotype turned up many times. The CDR3 coding sequence is TGTGCCAGCAGTTTCCCCCCCGACAGTATGAATCAGCCCCAGCATTTT. Translating it yields CASSFPPDSMNQPQHF. The chain couples TRBV28 to TRBJ1-5, with a possible D match to TRBD1 (5 bases). Looked up from germline, CDR1 is MDHEN and CDR2 is SYDVKM. The CDR3 sequence is 16 residues long. V shed 3 bases and J shed 4 bases, with 16 bases lying between them.

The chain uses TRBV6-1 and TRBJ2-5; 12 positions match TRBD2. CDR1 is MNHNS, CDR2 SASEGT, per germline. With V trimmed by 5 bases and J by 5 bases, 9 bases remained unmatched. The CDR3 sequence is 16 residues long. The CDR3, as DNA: TGTGCCAGCAGTCTACAGCTAGCGGGGGGGCCGGAGACCCAGTACTTC. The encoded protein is CASSLQLAGGPETQYF.

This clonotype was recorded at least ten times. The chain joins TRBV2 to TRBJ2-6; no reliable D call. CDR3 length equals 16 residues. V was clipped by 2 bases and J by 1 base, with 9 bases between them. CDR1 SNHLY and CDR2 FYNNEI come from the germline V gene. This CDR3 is CASSELMGSGANVLTF. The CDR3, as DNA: TGTGCCAGCAGTGAATTGATGGGGTCTGGGGCCAACGTCCTGACTTTC.

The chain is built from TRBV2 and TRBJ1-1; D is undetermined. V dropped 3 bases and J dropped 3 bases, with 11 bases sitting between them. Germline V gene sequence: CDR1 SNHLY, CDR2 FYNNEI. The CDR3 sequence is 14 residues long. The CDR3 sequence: CASSDYGPDTEAFF. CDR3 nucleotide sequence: TGTGCCAGCAGTGACTATGGACCCGACACTGAAGCTTTCTTT.

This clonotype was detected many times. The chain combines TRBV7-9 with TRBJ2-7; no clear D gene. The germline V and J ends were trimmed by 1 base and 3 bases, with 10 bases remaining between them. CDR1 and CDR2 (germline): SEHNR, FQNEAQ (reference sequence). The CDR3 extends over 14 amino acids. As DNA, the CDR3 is TGTGCCAGCAGCTTAGTCAATTCCAACTACGAGCAGTACTTC. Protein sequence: CASSLVNSNYEQYF. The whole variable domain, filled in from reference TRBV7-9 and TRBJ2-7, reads DTGVSQNPRHKITKRGQNVTFRCDPISEHNRLYWYRQTLGQGPEFLTYFQNEAQLEKSRLLSDRFSAERPKGSFSTLEIQRTEQGDSAMYLCASSLVNSNYEQYFGPGTRLTVT.

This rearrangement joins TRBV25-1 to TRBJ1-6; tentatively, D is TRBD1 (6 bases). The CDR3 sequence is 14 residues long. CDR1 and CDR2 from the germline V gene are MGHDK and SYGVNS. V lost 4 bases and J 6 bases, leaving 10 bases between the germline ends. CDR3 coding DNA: TGTGCCAGCAGTGGTACAGGGAGTAATTCACCCCTCCACTTT. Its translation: CASSGTGSNSPLHF. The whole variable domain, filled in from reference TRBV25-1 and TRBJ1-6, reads EADIYQTPRYLVIGTGKKITLECSQTMGHDKMYWYQQDPGMELHLIHYSYGVNSTEKGDLSSESTVSRIRTEHFPLTLESARPSHTSQYLCASSGTGSNSPLHFGNGTRLTVT.